This record covers a single TCR beta chain. These data come from a study of T-cell memory formation after mild COVID-19. This CDR3 is built from 13 residues. V was cut by 8 bases and J by 4 bases, with 14 bases left in between. Germline V gives CDR1 SGHTA, CDR2 FQGNSA. One entry per CDR3 protein results from TCRdb running MiXCR on the 5' RACE reads. The sample holds roughly 35,000 distinct CDR3 sequences, around 21% seen once. The receptor comes from an adult who had mild COVID-19 (a few samples of this study predate the infection). Cell type and time point are not known. Sequencing input: PBMCs or a T cell subset sorted from them (not recorded which). The rearrangement links TRBV7-2 to TRBJ2-5; possible D gene TRBD2, 6 bases. The DNA of the CDR3 is TGTGCCAGCGACGGGAGCATAGGAGAGACCCAGTACTTC. Its translation is CASDGSIGETQYF. Drawing the rest from reference TRBV7-2 and TRBJ2-5, the complete variable domain is GAGVSQSPSNKVTEKGKDVELRCDPISGHTALYWYRQSLGQGLEFLIYFQGNSAPDKSGLPSDRFSAERTGGSVSTLTIQRTQQEDSAVYLCASDGSIGETQYFGPGTRLLVL.